This TCR beta chain was documented in a study of cytomegalovirus exposure and HLA in healthy donors. To note about this clone: The antigen is unknown.

This PCR relied on a set of 60 Vbeta primers and 13 Jbeta primers. The assay was immunoSEQ multiplex PCR, and TCRdb's table has in-frame clones only and misses some. Of 90,000 to 130,000 clones in the sample, roughly 85% are singletons; the top ten hold about a fifth. The CDR3 covers 15 residues. Trimming cost V 5 bases and J 3 bases; bases outside gene matches: 3. Germline CDR1 reads SGHTA; CDR2 reads FQGTGA. Whole-study findings and limits: A list of 150 to 200 TCR beta chains associated with cytomegalovirus was given.

Input material: PBMCs. The chain has TRBV7-3 and TRBJ2-2; 10 bases align to TRBD2. The sequence was obtained from a man aged 25-40 years in good health and CMV-seropositive. The CDR3 DNA sequence: TGTGCCAGCAGCCGGCTAGCGGGGGACACCGGGGAGCTGTTTTTT. Translating it yields CASSRLAGDTGELFF.